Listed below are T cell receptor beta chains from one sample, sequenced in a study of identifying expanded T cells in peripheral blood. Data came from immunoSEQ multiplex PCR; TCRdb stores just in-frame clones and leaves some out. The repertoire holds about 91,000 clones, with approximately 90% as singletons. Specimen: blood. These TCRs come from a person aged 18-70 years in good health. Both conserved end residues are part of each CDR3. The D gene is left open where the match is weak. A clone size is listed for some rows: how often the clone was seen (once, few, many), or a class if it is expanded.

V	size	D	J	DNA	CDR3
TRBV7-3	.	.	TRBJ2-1	TGTGCCAGCAGCTTCGACCGCCGGGGTGAGCAGTTCTTC	CASSFDRRGEQFF
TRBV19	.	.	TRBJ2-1	TGTGCCAGTAGGAAAGACGCCGACAATGAGCAGTTCTTC	CASRKDADNEQFF
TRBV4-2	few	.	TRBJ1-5	TGTGCCAGCAGCCAAGGCGGGTCAGGCGGGCAGCCCCAGCATTTT	CASSQGGSGGQPQHF
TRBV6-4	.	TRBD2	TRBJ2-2	TGTGCCAGCCGGGCTAGCGGGAGCACCGGGGAGCTGTTTTTT	CASRASGSTGELFF
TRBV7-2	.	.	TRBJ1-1	TGTGCCAGCAGCTTAAAATCAGGCGGCACTGAAGCTTTCTTT	CASSLKSGGTEAFF
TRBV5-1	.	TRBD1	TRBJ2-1	TGCGCCAGTAGCCCGGGACAGAACAATGAGCAGTTCTTC	CASSPGQNNEQFF
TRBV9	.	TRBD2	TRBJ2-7	TGTGCCAGCGGCGTAACTAGCGGGGCCAACGAGCAGTACTTC	CASGVTSGANEQYF
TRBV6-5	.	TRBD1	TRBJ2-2	TGTGCCAGCAGTTACGGGACAGAGAACACCGGGGAGCTGTTTTTT	CASSYGTENTGELFF
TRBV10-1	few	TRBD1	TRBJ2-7	TGCGCCAGCAGTACTTGGACAGGGGGCGCGTACGAGCAGTACTTC	CASSTWTGGAYEQYF
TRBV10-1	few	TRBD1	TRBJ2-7	TGCGCCAGTGGGACAGGGCTGGACGAGCAGTACTTC	CASGTGLDEQYF
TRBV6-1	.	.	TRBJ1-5	TGTGCCAGCAGTATACCAAGCAATCAGCCCCAGCATTTT	CASSIPSNQPQHF